This paragraph covers one T cell receptor (beta chain) sequence. Its antigen remains unknown. This entry is derived from a study of T cells in Graves' hyperthyroidism and ophthalmopathy. General study points: With a median lead of approximately 6 months before onset, the model predicted ophthalmopathy.

TCR beta CDR3 regions were amplified from RNA transcripts. HTBI primers were the set used in a first-round RT-PCR of the TCR CDR3. A single record per CDR3 protein comes from TCRdb applying MiXCR to the multiplex PCR reads. The sample records around 450,000 distinct CDR3 sequences, around 16% being singletons. Sequenced: blood. The origin of this receptor is a woman younger than 35 with Graves' hyperthyroidism.

DNA of the CDR3: TGTGCCAGCAGTTACGGGGGGAAGCAGTACTTC. This codes for CASSYGGKQYF. The gene calls are TRBV6-5 and TRBJ2-7; tentatively, D is TRBD2 (6 bases). The germline V gene encodes CDR1 MNHEY and CDR2 SVGAGI. Trimming shortened V by 2 bases and J by 8 bases, and 7 bases separated the two germline ends. The CDR3 consists of 11 residues.